These 21 T cell receptor beta chains share one sample of origin, sequenced in a study of shared clonotypes between healthy human individuals. Using immunoSEQ multiplex PCR, the repertoire was profiled, and TCRdb retains in-frame clones only, with some absent. The data contain 1 million to 1.2 million clones, 70% to 80% of them singletons. The sequenced material came from memory CD4+ T cells from PBMCs. Subset indicated: CD45RA-negative fraction. The receptors here all came from a man in his late teens or twenties in good health. Some clones in this sample may be carry-over from other donors' samples.

The V gene is TRBV11-3, the J gene TRBJ2-1, with D uncertain. The V and J ends lost 0 bases and 4 bases respectively, with 13 bases between them. The CDR3 is 16 amino acids. CDR1 is SGHNT and CDR2 is YENEEA in the germline V gene. The CDR3: CASSLDGQRTYNEQFF. The CDR3 DNA sequence: TGTGCCAGCAGCTTAGATGGCCAGCGAACATACAATGAGCAGTTCTTC.

The chain combines TRBV12-5 with TRBJ2-7; D is possibly TRBD2 (6 bases). Germline V CDR1 and CDR2: LGHNT, FRNRAP. V gave up 7 bases and J gave up 6 bases, with 19 bases separating them. This CDR3 has 14 amino acids. This CDR3 is CASAQGGLVAEQYF. Here the CDR3 DNA reads TGTGCTAGTGCCCAGGGAGGACTGGTAGCCGAGCAGTACTTC. Together with reference TRBV12-5 and TRBJ2-7, the CDR3 gives the full variable domain: DARVTQTPRHKVTEMGQEVTMRCQPILGHNTVFWYRQTMMQGLELLAYFRNRAPLDDSGMPKDRFSAEMPDATLATLKIQPSEPRDSAVYFCASAQGGLVAEQYFGPGTRLTVT.

The chain is built from TRBV28 and TRBJ1-4; weak D call: TRBD1 (5 bases). Trimming took 3 bases from V and 6 from J, leaving 11 bases between them. Germline V lookup: CDR1 MDHEN, CDR2 SYDVKM. This CDR3 has 14 amino acids. The CDR3 is CASSLRQGDEKLFF. In DNA, the CDR3 is TGTGCCAGCAGTTTGCGTCAAGGGGATGAAAAACTGTTTTTT.

J is TRBJ2-2 and V is TRBV28; 11 bases line up with TRBD1. The V gene's germline CDR1 is MDHEN and CDR2 SYDVKM. The CDR3 sequence is 17 residues long. Unmatched junction bases numbered 13, after V lost 7 bases and J lost 6 bases. CDR3 nucleotide sequence: TGTGCCAGCATGCCCAGCCCCGGGACAGGGGGGGCCGGGGAGCTGTTTTTT. Translation gives CASMPSPGTGGAGELFF. Using reference TRBV28 and TRBJ2-2 for the parts outside the CDR3, the full variable domain is DVKVTQSSRYLVKRTGEKVFLECVQDMDHENMFWYRQDPGLGLRLIYFSYDVKMKEKGDIPEGYSVSREKKERFSLILESASTNQTSMYLCASMPSPGTGGAGELFFGEGSRLTVL.

The chain links TRBV7-9 to TRBJ2-2, with D perhaps matching TRBD1 or TRBD2 (6 bases each). This CDR3 contains 14 residues. V was cut by 7 bases and J by 5 bases, with 14 bases left in between. Germline V lookup: CDR1 SEHNR, CDR2 FQNEAQ (reference sequence). CDR3 sequence: CASTRIGGTGELFF. CDR3 in DNA: TGTGCCAGCACCCGTATAGGGGGGACCGGGGAGCTGTTTTTT. The full variable domain, completed using reference TRBV7-9 and TRBJ2-2, is DTGVSQNPRHKITKRGQNVTFRCDPISEHNRLYWYRQTLGQGPEFLTYFQNEAQLEKSRLLSDRFSAERPKGSFSTLEIQRTEQGDSAMYLCASTRIGGTGELFFGEGSRLTVL.

The chain combines TRBV15 with TRBJ2-5, with 14 bases matching TRBD2. The CDR3 loop spans 18 amino acids. The V gene end was trimmed by 3 bases and the J gene end by 1 base; junction bases not matched to a gene: 7. CDR1 and CDR2 (germline): LNHNV, YYDKDF (reference sequence). CDR3 in amino acids: CATSSSSGLAGVQETQYF. DNA of the CDR3: TGTGCCACCAGCAGTAGCTCGGGACTAGCGGGAGTCCAAGAGACCCAGTACTTC.

The chain's CDR3 is CASSPQGANEQFF. The CDR3 DNA sequence: TGTGCCAGCAGCCCACAGGGGGCCAATGAGCAGTTCTTC. The chain recombines TRBV7-2 with TRBJ2-1; 9 bases map to TRBD1. The CDR3 has 13 residues. Per germline, CDR1 SGHTA and CDR2 FQGNSA. Trimming took 5 bases from V and 6 from J; bases not matched to a gene: 2.

J is TRBJ2-7 and V is TRBV6-5, with TRBD1 matching over 8 bases. The V and J ends lost 5 bases and 3 bases, in that order; junction bases with no gene match: 6. CDR1 and CDR2 (germline): MNHEY, SVGAGI. The CDR3 consists of 14 residues. The CDR3 here is CASSTRQGFYEQYF. The CDR3 nucleotides read TGTGCCAGCAGTACAAGACAGGGGTTCTACGAGCAGTACTTC.

V is TRBV6-5 and J is TRBJ1-1, with no clear D. Trimming took off 6 bases at V and 11 bases at J, with 19 bases between the two ends. CDR3 size: 13 residues. Per germline, CDR1 MNHEY and CDR2 SVGAGI. The CDR3 bases are TGTGCCAGCAGCCCCCATGGCAGGCGCGGGGCTTTCTTT. As protein: CASSPHGRRGAFF.

The chain employs TRBV5-1 and TRBJ2-3, with TRBD2 matching 11 bases. Germline CDR1 SGHRS, CDR2 YFSETQ. J lost 2 bases, V lost 4 bases, and 6 bases had no gene match. The CDR3 length is 16 residues. CDR3 in DNA: TGCGCCAGCAGCCCCGGGACTAGCGGAGTCACAGATACGCAGTATTTT. Protein sequence: CASSPGTSGVTDTQYF.

The chain has TRBV2 and TRBJ1-2; D uncertain. The germline V gene has CDR1 SNHLY and CDR2 FYNNEI. V was clipped by 3 bases and J by 7 bases, with 12 bases between them. This CDR3 is built from 13 residues. The CDR3 DNA is TGTGCCAGCAGTGAGCCGGGCAAGTCTGGCTACACCTTC. It translates to CASSEPGKSGYTF.

The J gene is TRBJ1-4, the V gene TRBV5-1; no clear D. In germline, CDR1 is SGHRS, CDR2 YFSETQ. The ends were cut back, 4 bases at V and 2 bases at J, with 6 bases in the middle. This CDR3 spans 13 amino acids. This CDR3 is CASSQGTNEKLFF. Written as DNA, the CDR3 is TGCGCCAGCAGCCAAGGGACTAATGAAAAACTGTTTTTT.

J is TRBJ2-1 and V is TRBV7-2, with 8 bases lining up with TRBD2. There are 18 residues in the CDR3. Looked up from germline, CDR1 is SGHTA and CDR2 is FQGNSA. V was pared by 3 bases and J by 1 base, with 11 bases of the junction left unmatched. The CDR3 DNA reads as TGTGCCAGCAGCTTGCTTAGTCTGGCGGGAGGATCCTACAATGAGCAGTTCTTC. Translating gives CASSLLSLAGGSYNEQFF.

J is TRBJ2-7 and V is TRBV11-2; 7 bases map to TRBD1. Germline-derived CDR1 and CDR2 are SGHAT and FQNNGV. The CDR3 spans 16 residues. The junction had 17 bases not matched to a gene; V was cut back by 5 bases and J by 7 bases. The CDR3 loop reads CASSQPTPRDSREQYF. Here the CDR3 DNA reads TGTGCCAGCAGCCAACCAACACCCCGGGACAGTAGGGAGCAGTACTTC.

This rearrangement joins TRBV7-9 to TRBJ1-2; D is unresolved. The V gene's germline CDR1 is SEHNR and CDR2 FQNEAQ (reference sequence). This CDR3 is built from 14 residues. With 2 bases removed from V and 8 bases from J, the gap between germline ends came to 15 bases. The DNA for the CDR3 is TGTGCCAGCAGCTTAATGTTGGGTGTCGAGGGCTACACCTTC. This gives the protein CASSLMLGVEGYTF.

This clone appeared a single time. V gene TRBV28 combines with J gene TRBJ1-1; 11 nucleotides align to TRBD1. Germline CDR1 MDHEN, CDR2 SYDVKM. V gave up 5 bases and J gave up 4 bases; unmatched junction bases: 9. There are 16 residues in the CDR3. As DNA, the CDR3 is TGTGCCAGCAGTCCTCCTGGACAGGGGGCAGGCACTGAAGCTTTCTTT. This encodes CASSPPGQGAGTEAFF.

The genes are TRBV7-8 and TRBJ1-2, with D unresolved. This CDR3 has 12 residues. Germline lookup yields CDR1 SGHVS and CDR2 FQNEAQ. Trimming removed 2 bases from V and 2 bases from J, with 3 bases in between. The DNA of the CDR3 is TGTGCCAGCAGCTTATTAAACTATGGCTACACCTTC. It is translated as CASSLLNYGYTF.

V gene TRBV5-1 combines with J gene TRBJ2-1, with 10 bases aligning to TRBD2. CDR3 length equals 16 residues. V dropped 0 bases and J dropped 2; count of bases not matched to a gene: 2. Germline CDR1 is SGHRS and CDR2 is YFSETQ. DNA of the CDR3: TGCGCCAGCAGCTTGGAAGCGGGAGGGCCCTACAATGAGCAGTTCTTC. Its protein product is CASSLEAGGPYNEQFF.

J is TRBJ2-1 and V is TRBV9; TRBD2 matches at 14 bases. Germline V gene lookup returns CDR1 SGDLS and CDR2 YYNGEE. V lost 4 bases to trimming and J lost 3 bases; unmatched junction nucleotides: 3. CDR3 length: 16 amino acids. The CDR3 DNA reads TGTGCCAGCAGCACAGGGACTAGCGGGGGCTACAATGAGCAGTTCTTC. Protein: CASSTGTSGGYNEQFF.

The rearrangement links TRBV5-4 to TRBJ2-1, with 10 bases matching TRBD2. Looked up from germline, CDR1 is SGHNT and CDR2 is YYREEE (reference sequence). Trimming cost V 4 bases and J 7 bases; bases outside gene matches: 8. This CDR3 has 15 residues. In DNA, the CDR3 is TGTGCCAGCAGCGGGAGCGGGAGGGCCGGTAATGAGCAGTTCTTC. Translation: CASSGSGRAGNEQFF.

The chain employs TRBV5-1 and TRBJ2-3, with 7 bases lining up with TRBD2. The CDR3 has 16 amino acids. From germline, CDR1 is SGHRS and CDR2 YFSETQ. V lost 2 bases and J lost 5; bases outside the gene matches: 11. The CDR3 spells CASSFLLASVVDTQYF. The CDR3 nucleotides are TGCGCCAGCAGCTTTTTACTAGCGTCAGTGGTAGATACGCAGTATTTT.